This T cell receptor (beta chain) emerged from a study of technical replicates of blood from several donors. The table came from immunoSEQ multiplex PCR; TCRdb's copy has only in-frame clones and leaves some out. The repertoire holds roughly 74,000 clones, with 75% to 95% as singletons. The V end was cut by 7 bases, the J end by 4 bases, with 19 bases between. This CDR3 region has 16 residues. The germline V gene has CDR1 LNHDA and CDR2 SQIVND (reference sequence). This clone was picked up one time. The chain joins TRBV19 to TRBJ2-2; D is possibly TRBD2 (5 bases). The specimen sequenced was T cells isolated from PBMCs. This sequence originates from a human donor in good health. The CDR3 region has the DNA TGTGCCAGTAAACGGGCGGGCCGTAAGGCCACCGGGGAGCTGTTTTTT. Translation gives CASKRAGRKATGELFF.